This T cell receptor (beta chain) derives from a study of CD8 T cells in ankylosing spondylitis. Regarding the study as a whole: As reported, disease-linked clones showed significant enrichment in matched ankylosing spondylitis synovial fluid. Both synovial fluid and blood in reactive arthritis had previously been reported to carry some motif variants.

For TCR beta, libraries came from quantitative 5'-RACE with molecular barcodes. MiXCR, run by TCRdb on the 5' RACE reads, gives a single entry per CDR3 protein. The sample consists of approximately 100,000 distinct CDR3 sequences, 24% of them appearing once. A note on this clonotype: The antigen remains unidentified.

Germline loops: CDR1 SGHRS, CDR2 YFSETQ. The CDR3 spans 14 residues. V was pared by 6 bases and J by 4 bases, with 4 bases of the junction left unmatched. The origin of this receptor is a male donor with ankylosing spondylitis. The sequenced sample consisted of synovial fluid, either unsorted or a sorted T cell fraction (not recorded which). V usage is TRBV5-1 and J usage is TRBJ2-3; 11 nucleotides match TRBD2. The CDR3 loop reads CASTVTSGADTQYF. The DNA for the CDR3 is TGCGCCAGCACGGTGACTAGCGGGGCAGATACGCAGTATTTT.